In this sample, the clone carrying this T cell receptor beta chain turned up a few times. Its cognate antigen is unknown. Germline values: CDR1 MNHEY, CDR2 SVGEGT. This CDR3 comprises 13 residues. The V end lost 6 bases, the J end lost 7 bases, and 16 bases lay between the germline ends. TCRdb ran MiXCR on the RT-PCR reads and lists one entry per CDR3 protein. The sample lists approximately 570,000 distinct CDR3 sequences, about 7.6% seen once, with 10% to 15% in the top ten. This specimen belongs to a study of response to subunit inactivated influenza vaccine. General study findings and limits: A suggestion made by the authors is that each seasonal influenza vaccination recruits few new T cells.

The V and J genes are TRBV6-2 or TRBV6-3 and TRBJ2-7, with D possibly TRBD2 on 6 matching bases. This TCR came from a man between 50 and 69 years old who received an inactivated influenza vaccine. This specimen was PBMCs from blood, taken roughly 24 months after vaccination. CDR3 nucleotides: TGTGCCAGCAGCCCAACCAGGAGGGGAGAGCAGTACTTC. Its translation is CASSPTRRGEQYF.